This record looks at one T cell receptor (beta chain) sequence and its context. As yet, its antigen is unknown. The record originates from a study of early T cells in non-severe SARS-CoV-2 infection. Looking at the study overall: Whole-blood bulk RNA, unsorted, was sequenced, and chains were unpaired. Study-wide results and caveats: Matching results from VDJdb favored anti-spike CD8 responses, leaving private and CD4 specificities undetected.

Individual cDNA molecules received unique molecular identifiers during library preparation. TCRdb fed the 5' RACE reads into MiXCR, producing one record per CDR3 protein. The table includes about 60,000 distinct CDR3 sequences, over 9.5% detected once. CDR1 and CDR2 from the germline V gene are SGDLS and YYNGEE. The CDR3 is 14 amino acids. Trimming took 0 bases from V and 1 from J, leaving 5 bases between them. The receptor was derived from an adult who was a healthcare worker with PCR-confirmed SARS-CoV-2 infection or an uninfected control (not recorded which). Sequencing used whole blood. The gene calls are TRBV9 and TRBJ1-5; no firm D call. CDR3 sequence reads: CASSVGTSNQPQHF. For the CDR3, the DNA is TGTGCCAGCAGCGTAGGGACGAGCAATCAGCCCCAGCATTTT.